This TCR beta chain is drawn from a study of CD8 T cells in Susac syndrome. This clonotype was seen just once. Reverse transcription used about 0.45 to 1 ug RNA and random hexamers. The TCR beta CDR3 was amplified by immunoSEQ multiplex PCR across 54 Vbeta, 13 Jbeta. In TCRdb, the immunoSEQ multiplex PCR reads were re-called with MiXCR into one record per CDR3 protein. Counted here are 300,000 or so distinct CDR3 sequences, about 91% occurring once; the ten biggest clones make up roughly 0.064%. The CDR3 loop spans 14 amino acids. The germline gives CDR1 SGHRS, CDR2 YFSETQ. J gave up 5 bases and V 3 bases, and 7 bases lay outside the gene matches. The multiple sclerosis controls consisted of treatment-naive patients with relapsing-remitting disease, either stable or active. TEMRA cells were enriched by FACS, and CD4+ and CD8+ T cells were negatively isolated.

The sequence derives from a human donor with multiple sclerosis. The gene calls are TRBV5-1 and TRBJ2-7, with 8 positions matching TRBD1. The material sequenced was CD4+ T cells from PBMCs. The CDR3 here is CASSSDRDGDEQYF. In DNA, the CDR3 is TGCGCCAGCAGCTCGGACAGGGACGGGGACGAGCAGTACTTC.